This T cell receptor beta chain was sequenced in a study of cytomegalovirus exposure and HLA in healthy donors. The study's findings and limits: Equally common other TCR beta chains were less clonally expanded than HLA-associated ones, a later analysis found. Researchers catalogued around 150 TCR beta chains as cytomegalovirus-associated.

A note on this clone: Its antigen is undetermined.

The germline CDR1 and CDR2 sequences are SGHAT and FQNNGV. The CDR3 covers 16 residues. V was pared by 6 bases and J by 3 bases, with 13 bases of the junction left unmatched. 60 Vbeta and 13 Jbeta primers were used in PCR. Clones were read by immunoSEQ multiplex PCR, and TCRdb kept only the in-frame ones, dropping some. Its listing shows approximately 79,000 clones. V and J are TRBV11-2 and TRBJ2-7; 8 nucleotides align to TRBD2. The receptor was isolated from a middle-aged man in good health and CMV-seronegative. The sequenced material came from PBMCs. In DNA, the CDR3 is TGTGCCAGCAGTCTACAGGTCGGCGGGGGGTACTACGAGCAGTACTTC. It encodes CASSLQVGGGYYEQYF.